A single sample is the source of the 15 T cell receptor beta chains below, sequenced in a study of cytotoxic CD8 clonotypes in ibrutinib-treated CLL. Sequenced by immunoSEQ multiplex PCR; TCRdb stores in-frame clones only, minus some. The sample has about 40,000 clones, approximately 67% seen once; the top ten hold 6% to 8%. The specimen was PBMCs, collected at disease progression, from a patient treated with ibrutinib. All receptors come from a human donor with chronic lymphocytic leukemia.

The genes are TRBV4-1 and TRBJ2-7; tentative D call: TRBD1 (7 bases). Germline-derived CDR1 and CDR2 are MGHRA and YSYEKL. CDR3 length: 14 residues. Trimming removed 3 bases at V and 7 bases at J, with 16 bases between. Here the CDR3 DNA reads TGCGCCAGCAGCCAGGCACAACAGGGGAGGGAGCAGTACTTC. Translation gives CASSQAQQGREQYF.

This rearrangement joins TRBV7-3 to TRBJ2-6; D might be TRBD1 (6 bases). From germline, CDR1 is SGHTA and CDR2 FQGTGA. The germline V and J ends were trimmed by 2 bases and 7 bases, with 18 bases remaining between them. This CDR3 spans 17 amino acids. DNA for the CDR3: TGTGCCAGCAGCTTAGAGGGCAGGGGCACGCCTGCCAACGTCCTGACTTTC. Amino acid sequence: CASSLEGRGTPANVLTF.

CDR3 nucleotides: TGTGCAAGTCGCTCGAGGGCCGGGACTAGCAACACCGGGGAGCTGTTTTTT. It specifies CASRSRAGTSNTGELFF. The J gene is TRBJ2-2, the V gene TRBV12-2; the table names TRBD2, a call not compared with the DNA. TRBV12-2 is a pseudogene locus. This CDR3 contains 17 residues.

There are a few counts of this clone. The chain has TRBV5-1 and TRBJ1-1; no firm D call. V was clipped by 2 bases and J by 0 bases, with 8 bases between them. This CDR3 contains 14 residues. Per the germline V gene, CDR1 is SGHRS and CDR2 is YFSETQ. CDR3 protein: CASSLGLLNTEAFF. The CDR3 coding sequence is TGCGCCAGCAGCTTAGGACTTCTGAACACTGAAGCTTTCTTT.

The rearrangement uses TRBV6-5 and TRBJ1-6; no definite D call. This CDR3 is built from 14 residues. Germline V gives CDR1 MNHEY, CDR2 SVGAGI. Between the trimmed V and J ends, which lost 2 bases and 6 bases, there was a span of 8 bases. In DNA, the CDR3 is TGTGCCAGCAGTTACAGGGTTCGTAATTCACCCCTCCACTTT. This translates into CASSYRVRNSPLHF.

This clone has at least ten counts. The rearrangement joins TRBV10-1 to TRBJ2-7, with 7 bases identical to TRBD1. This CDR3 spans 15 amino acids. Germline-derived CDR1 and CDR2 are WNHNN and SYGVQD (reference sequence). V shed 2 bases, J shed 6 bases, and the junction held 10 bases outside the gene matches. CDR3 sequence reads: CASSEPKDRTSEQYF. The CDR3 DNA is TGCGCCAGCAGTGAGCCCAAGGACAGGACGAGCGAGCAGTACTTC.

The chain is built from TRBV9 and TRBJ2-5; 8 bases align to TRBD1. The J call may be wrong; the DNA end is better matched by TRBJ2-7. The germline CDR1 and CDR2 sequences are SGDLS and YYNGEE. This CDR3 contains 15 residues. The CDR3 sequence is CASSLSQGQEYEQYF. CDR3 in DNA: TGTGCCAGCAGTCTATCCCAGGGACAGGAATACGAGCAGTACTTC.

This chain joins TRBV7-3 and TRBJ2-2; D is perhaps TRBD1 (6 bases). Germline V gene lookup returns CDR1 SGHTA and CDR2 FQGTGA. V lost 3 bases to trimming and J lost 4 bases, with 12 bases between them. The CDR3 runs 15 residues. CDR3 amino acids: CASSFHGTFTGELFF. The CDR3 DNA reads TGTGCCAGCAGCTTCCATGGGACATTCACCGGGGAGCTGTTTTTT.

The chain couples TRBV27 to TRBJ2-1, with 8 positions matching TRBD2. V dropped 10 bases and J dropped 1; count of bases not matched to a gene: 3. Germline-derived CDR1 and CDR2 are MNHEY and SMNVEV (reference sequence). The CDR3 totals 13 residues. The CDR3 coding sequence is TGTGCCACCAAGCGGGAGTCCTACAATGAGCAGTTCTTC. This translates into CATKRESYNEQFF.

This chain uses TRBV5-6 with TRBJ1-5; D is perhaps TRBD1 (5 bases). Germline values: CDR1 SGHDT, CDR2 YYEEEE. The V gene lost 0 bases and the J gene lost 4 bases, with 11 bases spanning the gap. The CDR3 is 15 residues long. CDR3 DNA: TGTGCCAGCAGCTTGGGCAGGGTGACAAATCAGCCCCAGCATTTT. It encodes CASSLGRVTNQPQHF.

The genes are TRBV7-2 and TRBJ2-1; 9 bases are a match to TRBD2. This CDR3 region has 15 residues. Germline CDR1 SGHTA, CDR2 FQGNSA. J was trimmed by 4 bases and V by 6 bases; bases with no gene match: 7. The CDR3 DNA is TGTGCCAGCAGTCTGAGGACTAGCGTTTACAATGAGCAGTTCTTC. This translates into CASSLRTSVYNEQFF.

The chain couples TRBV7-9 to TRBJ1-1; no definite D call. Germline V gene lookup returns CDR1 SEHNR and CDR2 FQNEAQ (reference sequence). Trimming pared 5 bases from V and 9 bases from J, leaving 19 bases between. This CDR3 has 14 amino acids. The CDR3 spells CASSPEIGFAKAFF. The CDR3 bases are TGTGCCAGCAGCCCAGAAATAGGCTTCGCTAAAGCTTTCTTT. Together with reference TRBV7-9 and TRBJ1-1, the CDR3 gives the full variable domain: DTGVSQNPRHKITKRGQNVTFRCDPISEHNRLYWYRQTLGQGPEFLTYFQNEAQLEKSRLLSDRFSAERPKGSFSTLEIQRTEQGDSAMYLCASSPEIGFAKAFFGQGTRLTVV.

The chain links TRBV10-3 to TRBJ1-2; TRBD1 matches 7 bases. Trimming removed 0 bases from V and 8 bases from J; junction bases left unmatched: 9. CDR3 length: 15 amino acids. Looked up from germline, CDR1 is ENHRY and CDR2 is SYGVKD. CDR3 sequence (DNA): TGTGCCATCAGTGAGTCGACAGGGCGACCTTCGGGCTACACCTTC. Protein product: CAISESTGRPSGYTF.

The chain uses TRBV30 and TRBJ2-3; a possible D gene is TRBD2 (5 bases). Germline assignment: CDR1 GTSNPN and CDR2 SVGIG (reference sequence). Trimming stripped 3 bases from V and 0 bases from J, with 13 bases between. The CDR3 extends over 15 amino acids. The CDR3 reads CAWSARGPSTDTQYF. Here the CDR3 DNA reads TGTGCCTGGAGCGCTCGGGGTCCAAGCACAGATACGCAGTATTTT.

The CDR3 loop is CASSTRLAGASYEQYF. The CDR3 DNA is TGTGCCAGTAGTACCCGACTAGCGGGAGCCTCCTACGAGCAGTACTTC. The V and J genes are TRBV19 and TRBJ2-7, with 12 bases identical to TRBD2. Germline CDR1 and CDR2: LNHDA and SQIVND (reference sequence). Trimming at V came to 4 bases and at J to 0 bases, leaving 4 bases not matched to a gene. The CDR3 runs 16 residues. The complete variable domain, with remaining parts taken from reference TRBV19 and TRBJ2-7, reads DGGITQSPKYLFRKEGQNVTLSCEQNLNHDAMYWYRQDPGQGLRLIYYSQIVNDFQKGDIAEGYSVSREKKESFPLTVTSAQKNPTAFYLCASSTRLAGASYEQYFGPGTRLTVT.